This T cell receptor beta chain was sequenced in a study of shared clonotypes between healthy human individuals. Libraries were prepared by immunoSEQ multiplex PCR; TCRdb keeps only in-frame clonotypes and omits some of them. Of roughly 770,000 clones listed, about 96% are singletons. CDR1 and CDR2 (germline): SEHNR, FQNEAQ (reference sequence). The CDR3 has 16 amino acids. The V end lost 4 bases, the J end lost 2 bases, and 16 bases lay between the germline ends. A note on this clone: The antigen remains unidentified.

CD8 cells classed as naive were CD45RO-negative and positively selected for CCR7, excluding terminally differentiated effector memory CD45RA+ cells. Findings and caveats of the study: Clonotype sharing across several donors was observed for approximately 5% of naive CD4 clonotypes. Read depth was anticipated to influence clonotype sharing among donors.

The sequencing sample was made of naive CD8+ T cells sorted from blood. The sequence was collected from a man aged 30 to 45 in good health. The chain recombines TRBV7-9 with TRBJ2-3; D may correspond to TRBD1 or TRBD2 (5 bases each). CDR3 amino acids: CASSSLDMDFTDTQYF. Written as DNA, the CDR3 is TGTGCCAGCAGCTCACTGGACATGGACTTCACAGATACGCAGTATTTT.